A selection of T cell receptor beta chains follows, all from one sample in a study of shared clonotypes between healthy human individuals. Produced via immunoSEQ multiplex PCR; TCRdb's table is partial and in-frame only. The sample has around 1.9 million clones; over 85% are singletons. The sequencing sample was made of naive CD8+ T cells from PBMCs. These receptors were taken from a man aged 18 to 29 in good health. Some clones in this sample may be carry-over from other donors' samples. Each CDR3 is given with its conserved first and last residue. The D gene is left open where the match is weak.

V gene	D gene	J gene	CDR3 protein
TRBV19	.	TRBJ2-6	CASSIVRGRGANVLTF
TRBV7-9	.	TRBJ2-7	CASTPGAGIEYEQYF
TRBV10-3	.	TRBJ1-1	CAIRDVGGNTEAFF
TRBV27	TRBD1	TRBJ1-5	CASSLDRAGNQPQHF
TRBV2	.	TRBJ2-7	CASSDPRDGYEQYF
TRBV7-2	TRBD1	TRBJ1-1	CASSFGTVNTEAFF
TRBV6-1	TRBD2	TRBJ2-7	CASSEELAGYYYEQYF
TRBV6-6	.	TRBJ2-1	CASRGMPEYNEQFF
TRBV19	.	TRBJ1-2	CASSPGLGGYTF
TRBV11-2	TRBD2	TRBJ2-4	CASSPRTSGGKNIQYF
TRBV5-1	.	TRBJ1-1	CASSLLGSPEAFF
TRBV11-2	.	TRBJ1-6	CASSQDKTSSYNSPLHF
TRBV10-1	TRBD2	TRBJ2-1	CASSGFSGSHMDEQFF
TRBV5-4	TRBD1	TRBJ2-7	CASSLEGQGLSSYEQYF
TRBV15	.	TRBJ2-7	CATSRAPWSETYEQYF
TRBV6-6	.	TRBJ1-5	CASSYSIGRSNQPQHF
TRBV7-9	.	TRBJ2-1	CASSLGEPAPNEQFF
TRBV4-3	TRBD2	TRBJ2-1	CASSQDLAGGAWDEQFF
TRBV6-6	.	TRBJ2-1	CASSNGRTEQFF
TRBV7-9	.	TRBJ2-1	CASSFGDSREQFF
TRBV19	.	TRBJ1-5	CASSEGLNQPQHF
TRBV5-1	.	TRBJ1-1	CASSSVTVNTEAFF
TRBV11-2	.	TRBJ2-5	CASSLAAVVETQYF
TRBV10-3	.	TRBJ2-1	CAILGGALNEQFF
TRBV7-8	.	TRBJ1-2	CASSLATGGPSRCTF
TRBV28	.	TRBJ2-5	CASSQRPRWDQETQYF
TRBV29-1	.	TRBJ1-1	CSVGGGTNTEAFF
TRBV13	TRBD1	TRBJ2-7	CASSLGSTGSENEQYF
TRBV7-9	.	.	CASSPGSIGEQYF
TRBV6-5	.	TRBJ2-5	CASSSQGPGETQYF
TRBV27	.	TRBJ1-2	CASSPSRLYGYTF
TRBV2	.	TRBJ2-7	CASTEGLVVGEQYF
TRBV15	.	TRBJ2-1	CATSSYQGNEQFF
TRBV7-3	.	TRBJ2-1	CASSSRGAGNEQFF
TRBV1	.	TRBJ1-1	CTSSQDPGVERSEAFF
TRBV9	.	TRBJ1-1	CASSVAGRKNTEAFF
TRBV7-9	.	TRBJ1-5	CASASIGGNQPQHF
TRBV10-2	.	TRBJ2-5	CASSEPPRTSQETQYF
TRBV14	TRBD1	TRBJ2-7	CASSRQGFFYEQYF
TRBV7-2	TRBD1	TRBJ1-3	CASSSGGQGMGNTIYF
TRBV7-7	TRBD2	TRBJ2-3	CASSSNPGGTQYF
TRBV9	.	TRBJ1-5	CASSGRDSNQPQHF
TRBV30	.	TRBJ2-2	CAWGHRDTGELFF
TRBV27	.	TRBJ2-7	CASSLSFGYEQYF
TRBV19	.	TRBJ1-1	CASSIIGANTEAFF
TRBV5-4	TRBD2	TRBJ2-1	CASSFSGSSYNEQFF
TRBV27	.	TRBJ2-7	CASSFLDGIYEQYF
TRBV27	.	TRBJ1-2	CASSKTENYGYTF
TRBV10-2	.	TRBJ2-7	CASSGQGRYYEQYF
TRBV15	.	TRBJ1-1	CATSRGVGVFNTEAFF
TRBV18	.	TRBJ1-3	CASSPPIADIYSGNTIYF
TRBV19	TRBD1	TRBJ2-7	CASSIEGTGPEQYF
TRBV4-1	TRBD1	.	CASSPKRDRGYEQYF
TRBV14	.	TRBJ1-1	CASSHWALREAFF
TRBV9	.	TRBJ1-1	CASSATRNTEAFF
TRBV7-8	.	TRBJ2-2	CASSSHTVRTGELFF
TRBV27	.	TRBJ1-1	CASSGYGNTEAFF
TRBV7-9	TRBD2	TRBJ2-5	CASSPPGRAQETQYF
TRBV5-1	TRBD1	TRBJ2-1	CASSFPLTGGSANEQFF
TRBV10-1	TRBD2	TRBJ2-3	CASSEGGGTSGQTQYF